This T cell receptor (beta chain) was found in a study of blood T cell repertoires in COVID-19. Overall study context: Sites across the United States, Italy and Spain contributed samples from acute and convalescent COVID-19. In each case, the material was cDNA or gDNA derived from T cells, B-cell-depleted T cells, or PBMCs.

The CDR3 contains 14 residues. Trimming shortened V by 5 bases and J by 4 bases, and 12 bases separated the two germline ends. Per germline, CDR1 MNHEY and CDR2 SMNVEV (reference sequence). This clone was observed once. In the authors' workflow: For nucleated cells, counts were estimated from reference gene primer amplification. Profiled with immunoSEQ multiplex PCR; TCRdb holds only in-frame clones, not every one. V and J calls plus clone size are reproduced from that table; the DNA served to infer D and trimming. The sample contains 250,000 to 300,000 clones, about nine tenths of which appear only once.

The chain couples TRBV27 to TRBJ2-1; possible D gene TRBD2, 5 bases. The sequencing sample was made of peripheral blood. This TCR derives from a man aged 45-65 years with acute or convalescent COVID-19. The CDR3: CASSDRDHYNEQFF. The CDR3 DNA sequence: TGTGCCAGCAGTGACCGGGATCATTACAATGAGCAGTTCTTC.